The sequence of this TCR beta chain was determined in a study of blood T cells in healthy people across ages. Primed by a sample-barcoded 5' primer and a J-beta primer mix, a second PCR proceeded for 7 to 11 cycles. In TCRdb, the 5' RACE reads were re-called with MiXCR into one record per CDR3 protein. The sample has around 1,800,000 distinct CDR3 sequences; approximately 39% are singletons. The CDR3 is 13 residues long. Trimming cost V 4 bases and J 8 bases, with 14 bases left between them. Sequencing used blood. The origin of this receptor is a human donor in good health. The rearrangement joins TRBV12-3 or TRBV12-4 to TRBJ1-2; D remains ambiguous. The CDR3 reads CASSSAILGGYTF. The CDR3 nucleotides are TGTGCCAGCAGTTCGGCCATCCTCGGGGGCTACACCTTC.